These 10 T cell receptor beta chains came from one sample sequenced in a study of early T cells in non-severe SARS-CoV-2 infection. One entry per CDR3 protein, called by TCRdb with MiXCR from the 5' RACE reads. The data contain about 33,000 distinct CDR3 sequences, under 7.5% of them singletons. Source material: whole blood. Receptors originate from an adult who was a healthcare worker with PCR-confirmed SARS-CoV-2 infection or an uninfected control (not recorded which).

This clonotype has ten or more counts. The V gene is TRBV15, the J gene TRBJ2-7; 10 bases align to TRBD2. The junction had 5 bases not matched to a gene; V was cut back by 1 base and J by 2 bases. In germline, CDR1 is LNHNV, CDR2 YYDKDF (reference sequence). The CDR3 spans 16 residues. The CDR3 region is CATSRVDTSGAYEQYF. The CDR3 nucleotides are TGTGCCACCAGCAGAGTCGATACTAGCGGGGCCTACGAGCAGTACTTC.

This clonotype was counted ten times or more. The V gene is TRBV12-3 or TRBV12-4, the J gene TRBJ1-1; the D is unclear. V lost 7 bases, J lost 5 bases, and 17 bases lay in between. The CDR3 is 14 amino acids. CDR3 DNA: TGTGCCAGCATCCCAAACCCGGGTTGGACTGAAGCTTTCTTT. Protein product: CASIPNPGWTEAFF.

This clonotype was recorded at least ten times. The chain recombines TRBV5-6 with TRBJ2-7; D is unclear. V was pared by 1 base and J by 0 bases, with 8 bases between. Germline-derived CDR1 and CDR2 are SGHDT and YYEEEE. This CDR3 has 14 amino acids. CDR3 in amino acids: CASSLKPDSYEQYF. CDR3 in DNA: TGTGCCAGCAGCTTGAAGCCGGACTCCTACGAGCAGTACTTC.

The CDR3 coding sequence is TGTGCCACCAGCGTCAGCTCTGGGGCCAACGTCCTGACTTTC. It encodes CATSVSSGANVLTF. The genes are TRBV28 and TRBJ2-6; unclear D gene. With 10 bases removed from V and 0 bases from J, the gap between germline ends came to 10 bases. The CDR3 runs to 14 residues. Germline V gene lookup returns CDR1 MDHEN and CDR2 SYDVKM.

This clonotype showed up many times. V and J are TRBV28 and TRBJ2-7; 7 nucleotides line up with TRBD1. CDR3 length: 13 residues. The germline CDR1 and CDR2 sequences are MDHEN and SYDVKM. V dropped 5 bases and J dropped 10; count of bases not matched to a gene: 11. Here the CDR3 reads CASSRKGAPGQYF. The CDR3, as DNA: TGTGCCAGCAGTCGGAAGGGGGCGCCGGGACAGTACTTC.

At least ten counts were recorded for this clonotype. The rearrangement links TRBV7-8 to TRBJ1-1; D may be TRBD1 (6 bases). Trimming took off 1 base at V and 0 bases at J, with 6 bases between the two ends. The germline gives CDR1 SGHVS, CDR2 FQNEAQ. This CDR3 is 14 amino acids long. The CDR3 nucleotides read TGTGCCAGCAGCTTAGAGGGGGTGAACACTGAAGCTTTCTTT. Translating gives CASSLEGVNTEAFF.

The chain uses TRBV12-3 or TRBV12-4 and TRBJ2-1; D is perhaps TRBD1 (7 bases). V lost 6 bases and J lost 10, with 13 bases in between. This CDR3 contains 12 residues. The CDR3 sequence is CASSWDSGEQFF. The CDR3 bases are TGTGCCAGCAGCTGGGACAGCGGGGAGCAGTTCTTC.

This clonotype showed up many times. The gene calls are TRBV12-3 or TRBV12-4 and TRBJ2-7; no firm D call. This CDR3 contains 14 residues. V gave up 6 bases and J gave up 2 bases, with 14 bases separating them. The CDR3 sequence: CASSISTPTYEQYF. CDR3 nucleotides: TGTGCCAGCAGCATATCCACCCCAACCTACGAGCAGTACTTC.

The rearrangement joins TRBV29-1 to TRBJ2-5, with D perhaps matching TRBD2 (6 bases). Trimming left V 5 bases short and J 10 bases short, with 14 bases between. CDR1 is SQVTM, CDR2 ANQGSEA, per germline. The CDR3 runs 11 residues. The DNA for the CDR3 is TGCAGCGTTCACCTCTCGCGGGGCCAGTACTTC. Its translation is CSVHLSRGQYF.

This chain uses TRBV30 with TRBJ1-1; D possibly corresponds to TRBD1 (5 bases). Trimming shortened V by 7 bases and J by 0 bases, and 12 bases separated the two germline ends. Germline loops: CDR1 GTSNPN, CDR2 SVGIG (reference sequence). The CDR3 is 13 residues long. The CDR3 region has the DNA TGTGCCTATCAGGCGGACATGAACACTGAAGCTTTCTTT. It translates to CAYQADMNTEAFF.